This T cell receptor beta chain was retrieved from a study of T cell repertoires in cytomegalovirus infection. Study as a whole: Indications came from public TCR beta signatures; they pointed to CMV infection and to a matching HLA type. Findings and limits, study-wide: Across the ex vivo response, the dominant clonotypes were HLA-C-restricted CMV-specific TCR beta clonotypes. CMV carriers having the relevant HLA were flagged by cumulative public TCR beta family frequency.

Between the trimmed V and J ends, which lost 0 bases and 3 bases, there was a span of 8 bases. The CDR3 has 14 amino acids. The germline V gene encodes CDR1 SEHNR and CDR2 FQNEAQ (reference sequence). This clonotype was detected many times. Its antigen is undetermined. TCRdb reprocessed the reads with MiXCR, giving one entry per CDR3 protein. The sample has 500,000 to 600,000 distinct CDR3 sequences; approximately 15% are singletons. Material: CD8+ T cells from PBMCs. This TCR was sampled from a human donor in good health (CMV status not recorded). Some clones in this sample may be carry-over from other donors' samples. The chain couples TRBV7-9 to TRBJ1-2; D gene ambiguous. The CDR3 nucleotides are TGTGCCAGCAGCTTAGCTCGGGCTGACTATGGCTACACCTTC. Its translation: CASSLARADYGYTF.